This record concerns one T cell receptor (beta chain) sequence. As yet, its antigen is unknown. The source of the sample is a study of OX40 agonist ivuxolimab in advanced cancers. Turning to the study itself: The eligibility criteria allowed prior anti-PD-1, anti-PD-L1 or anti-CTLA-4 therapy, and about 40% had some.

Autoimmune disease history or systemic immunosuppression excluded patients. TCRdb keeps only in-frame clones here, not all; method: immunoSEQ multiplex PCR. The sample carries some 81,000 clones, roughly 85% recorded once. General study findings and limits: The study observed clonal expansion of CD4+ and CD8+ blood T cells by week 6 at 0.1 to 3.0 mg/kg.

CDR3 length: 18 residues. Trimming at V came to 5 bases and at J to 7 bases, leaving 14 bases not matched to a gene. Germline V gene data show CDR1 as SGHTA and CDR2 as FQGNSA. The sequence came from an adult with an advanced solid tumor such as melanoma, head and neck, liver or kidney cancer. Sequencing was performed on CD4+ or CD8+ T cells sorted from blood, taken in a trial of the OX40 agonist ivuxolimab. The chain couples TRBV7-2 to TRBJ2-2, with TRBD2 matching 12 bases. The CDR3 bases are TGTGCCAGCAGCCCCTCGGGGCTAGCGGGGGGGCCCGGCGGGGAGCTGTTTTTT. Translated, it gives CASSPSGLAGGPGGELFF.